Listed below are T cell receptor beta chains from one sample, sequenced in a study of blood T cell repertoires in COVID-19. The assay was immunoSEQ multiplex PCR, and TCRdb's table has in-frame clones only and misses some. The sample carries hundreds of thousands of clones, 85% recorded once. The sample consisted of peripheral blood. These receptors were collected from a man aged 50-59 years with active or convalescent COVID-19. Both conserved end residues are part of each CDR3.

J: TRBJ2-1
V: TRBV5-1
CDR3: CASSLGGSNEQFF

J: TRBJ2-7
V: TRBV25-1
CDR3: CASSQGQTRWDEQYF

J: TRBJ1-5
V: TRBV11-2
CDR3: CASSLAGNQPQHF

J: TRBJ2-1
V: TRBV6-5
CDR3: CASRRLAGGEQFF

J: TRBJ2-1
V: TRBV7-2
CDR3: CASTPTRIYEQFF

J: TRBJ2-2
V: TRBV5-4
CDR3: CASSLDYGFTGELFF

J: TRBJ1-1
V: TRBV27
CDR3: CASSSLRGTEAFF

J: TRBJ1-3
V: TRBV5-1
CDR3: CASSLGGMSSGNTIYF

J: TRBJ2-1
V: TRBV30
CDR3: CAWSQDREQFF

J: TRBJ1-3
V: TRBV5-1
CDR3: CASSPGGAGGNTIYF

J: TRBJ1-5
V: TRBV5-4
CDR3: CASSQGPYSNQPQHF

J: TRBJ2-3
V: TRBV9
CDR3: CASNPRGQGGTDTQYF

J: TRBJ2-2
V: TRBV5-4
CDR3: CASRTGLAATGELFF

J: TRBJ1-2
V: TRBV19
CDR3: CASSPTTARSYGYTF

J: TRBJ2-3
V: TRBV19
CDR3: CASSDGLFIAGGPTDTQYF

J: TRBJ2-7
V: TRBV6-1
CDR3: CASSESLPGEQYF

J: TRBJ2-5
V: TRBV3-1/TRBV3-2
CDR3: CASSQDQGALETQYF

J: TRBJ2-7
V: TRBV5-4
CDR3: CASSPPGQQAYEQYF

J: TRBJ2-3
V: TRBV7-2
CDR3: CASSWGPLGTTDTQYF

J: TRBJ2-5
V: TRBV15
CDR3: CATSRDLGGIETQYF

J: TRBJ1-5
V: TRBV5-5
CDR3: CASSLRGGAGSNQPQHF

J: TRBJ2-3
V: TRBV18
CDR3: CASSPRDRNTDTQYF

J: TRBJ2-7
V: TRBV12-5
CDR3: CASGTGASGRAFPLEQYF

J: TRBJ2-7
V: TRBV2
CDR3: CASRRGTAAYEQYF

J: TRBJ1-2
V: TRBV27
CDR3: CASSPRRGPPGYTF

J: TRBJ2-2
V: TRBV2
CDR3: CASSRQQSDTGELFF

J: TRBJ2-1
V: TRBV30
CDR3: CAWSRGLVYEQFF

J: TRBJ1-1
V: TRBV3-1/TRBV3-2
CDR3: CASSQGTGNTEAFF

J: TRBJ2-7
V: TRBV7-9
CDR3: CASSLGGGSGEQYF

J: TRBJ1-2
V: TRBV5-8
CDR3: CASSLGGGLGENYGYTF

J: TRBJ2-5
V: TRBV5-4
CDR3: CASSGVRETQYF

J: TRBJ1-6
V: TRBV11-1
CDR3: CASSDRARVDSPLHF

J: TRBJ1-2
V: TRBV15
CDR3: CATSRTFGPLGGGYTF

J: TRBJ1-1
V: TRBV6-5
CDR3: CASSYSRQGTEAFF

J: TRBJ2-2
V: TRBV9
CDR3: CASSVQHGGTGELFF

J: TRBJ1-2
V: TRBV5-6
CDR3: CASSLAYGYTF

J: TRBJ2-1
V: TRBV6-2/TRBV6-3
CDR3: CASSSVGTGIVDEQFF

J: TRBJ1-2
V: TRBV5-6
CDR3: CASSGGQIYGYTF

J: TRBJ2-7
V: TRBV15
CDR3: CATARGRANEQYF

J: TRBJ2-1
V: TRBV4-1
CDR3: CASSQEGTRGNEQFF

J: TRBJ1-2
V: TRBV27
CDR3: CASSQRTGTNYGYTF

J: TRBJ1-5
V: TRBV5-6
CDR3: CASSLEAGSNQPQHF

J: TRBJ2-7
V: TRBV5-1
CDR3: CASRTGFEGEQYF

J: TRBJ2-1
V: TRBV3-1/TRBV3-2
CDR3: CASQKGTQSSYNEQFF

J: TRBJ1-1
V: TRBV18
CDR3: CASSPKGGNTEAFF

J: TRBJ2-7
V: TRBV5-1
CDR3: CASSLTAGDPYEQYF

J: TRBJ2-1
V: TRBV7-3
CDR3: CASSLGSGSSNEQFF